This T cell receptor beta chain is drawn from a study of spatial heterogeneity in lung cancer. Time point noted: sample taken at primary tumor resection. No cells were sorted before sequencing. The whole RNA sequenced was extracted from tumor, nontumor lung or frozen PBMC. The CDR3 spans 14 residues. Germline trimming cut 9 bases from V and 0 bases from J; bases unmatched to any gene: 2. Germline values: CDR1 MNHEY, CDR2 SVGAGI. TCR cDNA molecules were tagged individually, and each one carried a unique molecular identifier. A single record per CDR3 protein comes from TCRdb applying MiXCR to the 5' RACE reads. This sample has fewer than 15,000 distinct CDR3 sequences, with approximately 15% found just once.

The chain has TRBV6-5 and TRBJ2-3, with 11 bases fitting TRBD2. This sequence originates from a male donor with early-stage non-small cell lung cancer. The sample was PBMCs, taken at surgery. The CDR3 reads CARRTSGSTDTQYF. As DNA, the CDR3 is TGTGCCAGACGGACTAGCGGGAGCACAGATACGCAGTATTTT.